This T cell receptor (beta chain) derives from a study of blood T cell repertoires in COVID-19. Study-wide context: PBMCs, B-cell-depleted T cells, or T cells were the source of the cDNA or gDNA that made up the material.

J was trimmed by 8 bases and V by 5 bases; bases with no gene match: 7. Per germline, CDR1 SGHNT and CDR2 YYREEE (reference sequence). The CDR3 extends over 13 amino acids. Under the authors' procedure: From reference gene primer amplification, estimates of nucleated cell counts were derived. Using immunoSEQ multiplex PCR, the repertoire was profiled, and TCRdb retains in-frame clones only, with some absent. V, J and clone size derive from that table, while D and trimming were established from the DNA sequence. The data contain approximately 81,000 clones, around 91% of them singletons. Sequenced material: peripheral blood. This TCR was sampled from a man between 65 and 85 years old with active or convalescent COVID-19. The V call is TRBV5-4, the J call TRBJ1-2; 9 bases match TRBD1. The CDR3 loop reads CASREQGAVGYTF. The CDR3 nucleotides read TGTGCCAGCAGGGAACAGGGGGCAGTAGGCTACACCTTC.